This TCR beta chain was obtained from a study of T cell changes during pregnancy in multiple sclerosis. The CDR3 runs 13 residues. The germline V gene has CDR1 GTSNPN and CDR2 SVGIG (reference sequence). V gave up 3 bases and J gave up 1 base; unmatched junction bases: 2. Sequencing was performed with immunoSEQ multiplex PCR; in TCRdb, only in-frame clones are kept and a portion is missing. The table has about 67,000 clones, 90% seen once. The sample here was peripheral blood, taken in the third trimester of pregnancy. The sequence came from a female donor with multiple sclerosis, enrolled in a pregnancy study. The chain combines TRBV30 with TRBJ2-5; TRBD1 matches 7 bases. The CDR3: CAWRGQPQETQYF. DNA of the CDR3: TGTGCCTGGAGGGGACAGCCCCAAGAGACCCAGTACTTC.